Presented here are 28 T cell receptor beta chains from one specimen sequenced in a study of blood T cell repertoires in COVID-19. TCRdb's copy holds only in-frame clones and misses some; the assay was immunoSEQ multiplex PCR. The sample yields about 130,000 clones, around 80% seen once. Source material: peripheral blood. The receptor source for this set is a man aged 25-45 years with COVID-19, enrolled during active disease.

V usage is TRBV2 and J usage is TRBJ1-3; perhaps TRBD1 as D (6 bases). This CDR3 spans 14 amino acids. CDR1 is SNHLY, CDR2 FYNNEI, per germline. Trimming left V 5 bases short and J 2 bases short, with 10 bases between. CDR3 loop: CASSLQGTGNTIYF. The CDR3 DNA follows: TGTGCCAGCAGTCTACAGGGAACTGGAAACACCATATATTTT.

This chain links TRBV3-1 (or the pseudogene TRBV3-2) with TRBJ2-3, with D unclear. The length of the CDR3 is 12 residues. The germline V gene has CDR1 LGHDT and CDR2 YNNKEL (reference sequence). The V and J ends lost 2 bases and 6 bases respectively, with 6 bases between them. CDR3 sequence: CASSQSADTQYF. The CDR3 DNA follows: TGTGCCAGCAGCCAATCCGCGGATACGCAGTATTTT.

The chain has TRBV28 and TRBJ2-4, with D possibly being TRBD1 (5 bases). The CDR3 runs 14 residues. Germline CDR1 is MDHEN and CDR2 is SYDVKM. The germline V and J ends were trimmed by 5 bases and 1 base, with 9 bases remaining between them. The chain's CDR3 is CASSLSGAKNIQYF. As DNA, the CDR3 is TGTGCCAGCAGTCTCTCAGGGGCCAAAAACATTCAGTACTTC.

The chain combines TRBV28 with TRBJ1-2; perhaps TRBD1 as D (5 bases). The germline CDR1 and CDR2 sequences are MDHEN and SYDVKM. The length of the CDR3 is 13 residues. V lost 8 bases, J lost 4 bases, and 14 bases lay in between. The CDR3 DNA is TGTGCCAGCGTGGGACTGCCGACCTATGGCTACACCTTC. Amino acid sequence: CASVGLPTYGYTF.

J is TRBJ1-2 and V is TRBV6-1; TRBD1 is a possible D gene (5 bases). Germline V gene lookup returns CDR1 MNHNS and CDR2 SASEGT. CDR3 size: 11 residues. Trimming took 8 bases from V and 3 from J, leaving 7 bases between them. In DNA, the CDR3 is TGTGCCAGCGCACAGGACTATGGCTACACCTTC. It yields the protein CASAQDYGYTF.

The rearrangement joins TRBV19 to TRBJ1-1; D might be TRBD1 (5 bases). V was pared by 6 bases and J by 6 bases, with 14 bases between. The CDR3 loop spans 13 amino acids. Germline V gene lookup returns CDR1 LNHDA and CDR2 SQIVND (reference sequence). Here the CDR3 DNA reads TGTGCCAGTAGCACCAATCGGGGGTCTGAAGCTTTCTTT. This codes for CASSTNRGSEAFF.

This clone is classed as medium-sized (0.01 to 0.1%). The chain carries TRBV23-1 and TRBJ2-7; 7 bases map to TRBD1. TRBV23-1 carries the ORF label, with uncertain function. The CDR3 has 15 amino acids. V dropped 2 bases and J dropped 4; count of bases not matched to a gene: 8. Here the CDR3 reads CASSQPEGAGYEQYF. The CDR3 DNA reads TGCGCCAGCAGTCAACCAGAGGGGGCGGGTTACGAGCAGTACTTC.

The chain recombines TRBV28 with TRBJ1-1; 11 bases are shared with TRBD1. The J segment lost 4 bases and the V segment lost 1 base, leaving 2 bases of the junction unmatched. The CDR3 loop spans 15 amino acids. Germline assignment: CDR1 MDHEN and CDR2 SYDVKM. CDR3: CASSLFGTGGTEAFF. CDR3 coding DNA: TGTGCCAGCAGTTTATTCGGGACAGGGGGCACTGAAGCTTTCTTT.

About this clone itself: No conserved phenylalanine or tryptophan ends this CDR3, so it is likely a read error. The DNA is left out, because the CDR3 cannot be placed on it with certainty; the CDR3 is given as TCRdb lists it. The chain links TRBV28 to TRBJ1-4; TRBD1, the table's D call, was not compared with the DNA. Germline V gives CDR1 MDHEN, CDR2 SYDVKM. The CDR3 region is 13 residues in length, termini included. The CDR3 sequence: CASGNPGQGPILI.

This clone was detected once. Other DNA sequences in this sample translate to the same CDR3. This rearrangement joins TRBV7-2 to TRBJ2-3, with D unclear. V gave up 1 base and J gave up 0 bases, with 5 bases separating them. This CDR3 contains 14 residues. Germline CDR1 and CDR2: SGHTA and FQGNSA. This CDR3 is CASSLVSSTDTQYF. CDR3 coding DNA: TGTGCCAGCAGCTTAGTGTCGAGCACAGATACGCAGTATTTT.

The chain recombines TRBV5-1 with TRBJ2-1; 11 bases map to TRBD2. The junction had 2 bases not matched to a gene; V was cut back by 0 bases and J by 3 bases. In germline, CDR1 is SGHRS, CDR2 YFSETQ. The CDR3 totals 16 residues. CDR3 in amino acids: CASSLEGTSGYNEQFF. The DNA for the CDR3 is TGCGCCAGCAGCTTGGAAGGGACTAGCGGCTACAATGAGCAGTTCTTC.

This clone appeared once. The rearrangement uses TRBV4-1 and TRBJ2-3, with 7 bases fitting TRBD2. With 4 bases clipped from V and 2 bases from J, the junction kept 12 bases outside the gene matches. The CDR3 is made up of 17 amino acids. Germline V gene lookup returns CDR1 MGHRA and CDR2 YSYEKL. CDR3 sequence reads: CASSLRRDYPSTDTQYF. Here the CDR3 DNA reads TGCGCCAGCAGCCTAAGGCGGGACTATCCCTCCACAGATACGCAGTATTTT.

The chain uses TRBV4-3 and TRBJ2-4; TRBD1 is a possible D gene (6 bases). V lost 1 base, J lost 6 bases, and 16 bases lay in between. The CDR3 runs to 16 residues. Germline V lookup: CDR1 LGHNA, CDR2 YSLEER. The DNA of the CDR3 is TGCGCCAGCAGCCAAGGTGGGCAGGGGCTCGGAAACATTCAGTACTTC. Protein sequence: CASSQGGQGLGNIQYF.

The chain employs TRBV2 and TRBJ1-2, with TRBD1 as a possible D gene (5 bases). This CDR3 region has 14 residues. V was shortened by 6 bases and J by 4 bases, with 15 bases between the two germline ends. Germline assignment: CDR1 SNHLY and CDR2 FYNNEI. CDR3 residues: CASSQRGRTYGYTF. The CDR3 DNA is TGTGCCAGCAGCCAAAGGGGAAGGACCTATGGCTACACCTTC.

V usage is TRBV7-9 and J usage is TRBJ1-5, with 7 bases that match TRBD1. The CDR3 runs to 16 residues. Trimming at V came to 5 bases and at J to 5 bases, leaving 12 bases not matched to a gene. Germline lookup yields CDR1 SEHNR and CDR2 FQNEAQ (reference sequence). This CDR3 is CASSDDRVGEYQPQHF. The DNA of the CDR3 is TGTGCCAGCAGCGATGACAGGGTGGGTGAGTATCAGCCCCAGCATTTT.

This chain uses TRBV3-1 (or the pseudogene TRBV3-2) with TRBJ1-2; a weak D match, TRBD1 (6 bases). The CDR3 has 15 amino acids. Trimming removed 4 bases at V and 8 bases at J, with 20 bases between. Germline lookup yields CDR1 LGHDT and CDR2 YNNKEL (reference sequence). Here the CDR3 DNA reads TGTGCCAGCAGCCCCCAAGACAGGATAAAGAAAGGCTACACCTTC. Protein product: CASSPQDRIKKGYTF.

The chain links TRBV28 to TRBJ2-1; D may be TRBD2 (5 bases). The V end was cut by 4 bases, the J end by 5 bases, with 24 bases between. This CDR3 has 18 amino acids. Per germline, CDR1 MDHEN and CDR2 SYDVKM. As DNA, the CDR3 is TGTGCCAGCAGTTACCTCCTCCATGGGAGAAAAGACAACAATGAGCAGTTCTTC. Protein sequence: CASSYLLHGRKDNNEQFF.

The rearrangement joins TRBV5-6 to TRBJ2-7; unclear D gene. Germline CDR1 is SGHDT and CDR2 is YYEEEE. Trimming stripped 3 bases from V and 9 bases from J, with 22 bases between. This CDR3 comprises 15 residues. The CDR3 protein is CASSYSLIAASGQYF. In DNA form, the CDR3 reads TGTGCCAGCAGCTACTCGTTGATAGCAGCGAGTGGGCAGTACTTC. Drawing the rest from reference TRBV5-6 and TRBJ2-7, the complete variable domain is DAGVTQSPTHLIKTRGQQVTLRCSPKSGHDTVSWYQQALGQGPQFIFQYYEEEERQRGNFPDRFSGHQFPNYSSELNVNALLLGDSALYLCASSYSLIAASGQYFGPGTRLTVT.

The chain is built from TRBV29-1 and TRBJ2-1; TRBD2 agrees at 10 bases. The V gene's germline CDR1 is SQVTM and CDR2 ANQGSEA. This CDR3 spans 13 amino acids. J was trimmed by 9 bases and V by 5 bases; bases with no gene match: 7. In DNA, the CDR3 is TGCAGCGTTAGGGCTAGCGGGGGAGGTGAGCAGTTCTTC. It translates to CSVRASGGGEQFF.

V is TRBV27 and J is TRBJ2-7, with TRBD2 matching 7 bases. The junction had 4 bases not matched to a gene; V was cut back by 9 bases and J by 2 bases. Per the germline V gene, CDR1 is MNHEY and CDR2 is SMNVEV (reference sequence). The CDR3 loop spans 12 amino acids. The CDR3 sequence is CASHAGAYEQYF. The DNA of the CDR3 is TGTGCCAGTCATGCGGGGGCCTACGAGCAGTACTTC.

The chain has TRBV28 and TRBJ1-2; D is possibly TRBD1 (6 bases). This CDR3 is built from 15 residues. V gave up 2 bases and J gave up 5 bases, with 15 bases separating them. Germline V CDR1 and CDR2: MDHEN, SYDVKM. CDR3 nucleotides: TGTGCCAGCAGTTTAGGACAGTCAAAGAAGTATGGCTACACCTTC. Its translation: CASSLGQSKKYGYTF.

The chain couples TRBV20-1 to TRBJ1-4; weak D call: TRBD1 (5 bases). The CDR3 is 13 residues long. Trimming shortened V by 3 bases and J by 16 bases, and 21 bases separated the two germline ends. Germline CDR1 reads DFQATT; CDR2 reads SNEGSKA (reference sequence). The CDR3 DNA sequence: TGCAGTGCTAGTACTCCCTCCCAAACCGACAGGTTTTTT. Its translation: CSASTPSQTDRFF.

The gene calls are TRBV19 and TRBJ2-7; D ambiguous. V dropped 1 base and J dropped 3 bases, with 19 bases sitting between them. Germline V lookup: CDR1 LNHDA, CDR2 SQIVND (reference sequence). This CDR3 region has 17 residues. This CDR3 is CASSIGGLRRGVYEQYF. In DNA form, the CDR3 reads TGTGCCAGTAGTATAGGTGGCTTGAGGAGAGGAGTCTACGAGCAGTACTTC.

In DNA, the CDR3 is TGCGCCAGCAGCCAAGAAAGTCCCGCTAGCGGGGTCACAGATACGCAGTATTTT. It codes for CASSQESPASGVTDTQYF. The chain employs TRBV4-3 and TRBJ2-3; 9 nucleotides align to TRBD2. Per germline, CDR1 LGHNA and CDR2 YSLEER. There are 18 residues in the CDR3. V shed 0 bases and J 2 bases; nucleotides not matched to a gene: 9.

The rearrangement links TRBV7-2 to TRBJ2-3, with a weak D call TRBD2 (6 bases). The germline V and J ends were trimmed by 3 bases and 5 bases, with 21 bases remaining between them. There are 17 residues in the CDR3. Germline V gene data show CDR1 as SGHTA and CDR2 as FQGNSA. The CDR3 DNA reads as TGTGCCAGCAGCTTGGCCGGCTCGCGGGGAGTCGTAGATACGCAGTATTTT. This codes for CASSLAGSRGVVDTQYF.

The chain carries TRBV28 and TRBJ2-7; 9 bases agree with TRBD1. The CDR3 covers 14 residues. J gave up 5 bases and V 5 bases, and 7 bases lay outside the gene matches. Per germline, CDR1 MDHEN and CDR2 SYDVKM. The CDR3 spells CASSIPQGADEQYF. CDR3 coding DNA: TGTGCCAGCAGTATCCCACAGGGGGCGGACGAGCAGTACTTC.

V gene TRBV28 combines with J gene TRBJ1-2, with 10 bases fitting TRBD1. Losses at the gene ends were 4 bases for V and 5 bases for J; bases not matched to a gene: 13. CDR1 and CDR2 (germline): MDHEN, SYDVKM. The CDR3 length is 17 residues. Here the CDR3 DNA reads TGTGCCAGCAGTTCCTCGCCGGGACAGGGGCGAAGGTATGGCTACACCTTC. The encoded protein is CASSSSPGQGRRYGYTF.

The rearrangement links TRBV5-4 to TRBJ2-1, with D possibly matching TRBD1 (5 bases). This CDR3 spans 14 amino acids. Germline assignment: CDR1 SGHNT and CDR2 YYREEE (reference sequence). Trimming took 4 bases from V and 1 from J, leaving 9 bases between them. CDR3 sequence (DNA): TGTGCCAGCAGCGTCGACAGTTCCTACAATGAGCAGTTCTTC. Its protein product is CASSVDSSYNEQFF.